What follows is one T cell receptor (beta chain) and its context. Its antigen is currently unknown. Sequenced by immunoSEQ multiplex PCR; TCRdb stores in-frame clones only, minus some. This table has roughly 90,000 clones, 83% appearing once. This entry belongs to a study of PD-1 blockade in classical Hodgkin lymphoma. Study observations and caveats: In CD4+ cells, TCR diversity went up significantly by C4D1, but in CD8+ cells it did not.

Time point specified: cycle 4 day 1 (C4D1), after less than 7 weeks of nivolumab. Every patient had relapsed following autologous stem cell transplantation, and cohorts differed in brentuximab vedotin exposure. Best response was recorded as complete response, partial response or progressive disease. This CDR3 spans 15 amino acids. Germline CDR1 reads SGHVS; CDR2 reads FQNEAQ. V trimming: 1 base; J trimming: 5 bases; junction bases outside the gene matches: 4. V and J are TRBV7-8 and TRBJ2-2, with 7 positions matching TRBD2. The TCR comes from a human donor with classical Hodgkin lymphoma. The sample was peripheral blood mononuclear cells (PBMCs), taken before the fourth cycle of nivolumab. CDR3 loop: CASSLVGEGTGELFF. The CDR3 DNA is TGTGCCAGCAGCTTAGTCGGGGAGGGGACCGGGGAGCTGTTTTTT.